The present T cell receptor (beta chain) was sequenced within a study of blood T cell repertoires in COVID-19. The V segment lost 5 bases and the J segment 6 bases; nucleotides outside the gene matches: 8. The CDR3 is made up of 17 amino acids. Germline V gives CDR1 SGHAT, CDR2 FQNNGV. The assay was immunoSEQ multiplex PCR, and TCRdb's table has in-frame clones only and misses some. Counted here are some 160,000 clones, 65% to 80% occurring once; the ten biggest clones make up under 20%. The receptor was derived from a woman aged 70-85 years in a cohort exposed to, infected with or recovered from COVID-19 (not recorded which). Source material: PBMCs or T cells enriched from blood (not recorded which). The V and J genes are TRBV11-2 and TRBJ2-3; TRBD2 matches at 16 bases. The CDR3 DNA sequence: TGTGCCAGCAGCCTCCTGGGGACTAGCGGGGGGGGTGATACGCAGTATTTT. Translating gives CASSLLGTSGGGDTQYF. Using reference TRBV11-2 and TRBJ2-3 for the parts outside the CDR3, the full variable domain is EAGVAQSPRYKIIEKRQSVAFWCNPISGHATLYWYQQILGQGPKLLIQFQNNGVVDDSQLPKDRFSAERLKGVDSTLKIQPAKLEDSAVYLCASSLLGTSGGGDTQYFGPGTRLTVL.